What follows describes a single T cell receptor beta chain. The data were taken from a study of lymphopenia after photon versus proton radiotherapy. Here immunoSEQ multiplex PCR was the method, and the copy in TCRdb shows in-frame clones only, minus some. The repertoire holds about 30,000 clones, with approximately 93% as singletons. Sequences were derived from peripheral blood, sampled from a patient treated with photon-based radiotherapy. The receptor was isolated from a woman between 45 and 60 years old with cholangiocarcinoma.

CDR3 nucleotides: TGTGCCAGCAGGGGACCTCCCAATTCACCCCTCCACTTT. This gives the protein CASRGPPNSPLHF. The rearrangement links TRBV2 to TRBJ1-6, with D perhaps TRBD1 (5 bases). The CDR3 covers 13 residues. The germline CDR1 and CDR2 sequences are SNHLY and FYNNEI. Trimming left V 6 bases short and J 7 bases short, with 10 bases between.